Shown below are 27 T cell receptor beta chains from a single sample sequenced in a study of T cell repertoires in cytomegalovirus infection. Which antigens these TCRs recognize remains unknown. TCRdb re-analysed the reads in MiXCR, keeping a single row per CDR3 protein. The repertoire consists of 300,000 to 400,000 distinct CDR3 sequences, with about 25% occurring once and the leading ten covering about an eighth. The sequences come from cultured PBMCs, collected from culture after CMV antigen stimulation. The receptor source for this set is a human donor in good health (CMV status not recorded). Some clones in this sample may be carry-over from other donors' samples.

This clonotype has just a few counts. This rearrangement joins TRBV4-3 to TRBJ1-6, with D hard to call. Looked up from germline, CDR1 is LGHNA and CDR2 is YSLEER. The CDR3 has 17 amino acids. V was shortened by 0 bases and J by 0 bases, with 9 bases between the two germline ends. CDR3 amino acids: CASSQDWESSYNSPLHF. The CDR3 nucleotides read TGCGCCAGCAGCCAAGATTGGGAGAGCTCCTATAATTCACCCCTCCACTTT.

This sequence joins TRBV19 and TRBJ2-7; 8 bases align to TRBD2. Germline V gives CDR1 LNHDA, CDR2 SQIVND (reference sequence). The CDR3 runs 14 residues. The J segment lost 1 base and the V segment lost 6 bases, leaving 5 bases of the junction unmatched. CDR3 amino acids: CASSLIAGSYEQYV. Written as DNA, the CDR3 is TGTGCCAGTAGCTTAATAGCGGGATCCTACGAGCAGTACGTC.

This sequence joins TRBV7-2 and TRBJ1-1; no clear D. The CDR3 consists of 13 residues. V was shortened by 5 bases and J by 1 base, with 8 bases between the two germline ends. Looked up from germline, CDR1 is SGHTA and CDR2 is FQGNSA. In DNA, the CDR3 is TGTGCCAGCAGCGTTCAGCCGAACACTGAAGCTTTCTTT. This gives the protein CASSVQPNTEAFF. The whole variable domain, remainder taken from reference TRBV7-2 and TRBJ1-1, is GAGVSQSPSNKVTEKGKDVELRCDPISGHTALYWYRQSLGQGLEFLIYFQGNSAPDKSGLPSDRFSAERTGGSVSTLTIQRTQQEDSAVYLCASSVQPNTEAFFGQGTRLTVV.

The J gene is TRBJ2-3, the V gene TRBV2; 9 nucleotides agree with TRBD2. Looked up from germline, CDR1 is SNHLY and CDR2 is FYNNEI. CDR3 length equals 18 residues. The J segment lost 3 bases and the V segment lost 1 base, leaving 11 bases of the junction unmatched. The CDR3 spells CASSEDGSGSGATDTQYF. DNA for the CDR3: TGTGCCAGCAGTGAAGATGGTAGCGGGAGTGGAGCGACAGATACGCAGTATTTT.

This rearrangement joins TRBV5-6 to TRBJ2-7; D may be TRBD1 (6 bases). V was cut by 1 base and J by 2 bases, with 7 bases left in between. From germline, CDR1 is SGHDT and CDR2 YYEEEE. The CDR3 is 13 amino acids. CDR3 sequence reads: CASSLNRAYEQYF. The CDR3 bases are TGTGCCAGCAGCTTGAACAGGGCCTACGAGCAGTACTTC. The entire variable domain, with the rest obtained from reference TRBV5-6 and TRBJ2-7, is as follows: DAGVTQSPTHLIKTRGQQVTLRCSPKSGHDTVSWYQQALGQGPQFIFQYYEEEERQRGNFPDRFSGHQFPNYSSELNVNALLLGDSALYLCASSLNRAYEQYFGPGTRLTVT.

At least ten counts were recorded for this clonotype. The chain uses TRBV7-2 and TRBJ2-5, with D maybe TRBD1 (7 bases). V was cut by 5 bases and J by 5 bases, with 21 bases left in between. The CDR3 runs to 16 residues. Germline CDR1 SGHTA, CDR2 FQGNSA. The chain's CDR3 is CASSPRRGRGRETQYF. CDR3 in DNA: TGTGCCAGCAGCCCCCGACGGGGCAGGGGGAGGGAGACCCAGTACTTC.

The rearrangement joins TRBV4-3 to TRBJ2-7; 8 bases map to TRBD2. The V and J ends lost 8 bases and 0 bases, in that order; junction bases with no gene match: 6. This CDR3 region has 14 residues. CDR1 is LGHNA and CDR2 is YSLEER in the germline V gene. The CDR3 DNA sequence: TGCGCCAGCTCTGAGGGGACTAGCTCCTACGAGCAGTACTTC. It encodes CASSEGTSSYEQYF.

The chain links TRBV7-6 to TRBJ2-3; D is perhaps TRBD2 (5 bases). Trimming left V 2 bases short and J 3 bases short, with 9 bases between. The CDR3 has 14 amino acids. Germline assignment: CDR1 SGHVS and CDR2 FNYEAQ. The chain's CDR3 is CASSLLSGTDTQYF. DNA of the CDR3: TGTGCCAGCAGCTTACTGTCGGGGACAGATACGCAGTATTTT.

The chain joins TRBV6-1 to TRBJ1-2, with a tentative D call TRBD1 (5 bases). CDR3 length equals 14 residues. The V and J ends lost 6 bases and 6 bases respectively, with 17 bases between them. Germline V gives CDR1 MNHNS, CDR2 SASEGT. The CDR3 DNA sequence: TGTGCCAGCAGGGACGCTTTACGGGGGAATGGCTACACCTTC. It yields the protein CASRDALRGNGYTF.

The chain links TRBV6-2 or TRBV6-3 to TRBJ2-1; tentatively, D is TRBD2 (6 bases). The CDR3 sequence is 15 residues long. Per the germline V gene, CDR1 is MNHEY and CDR2 is SVGEGT. V was trimmed by 6 bases and J by 4 bases, leaving 16 bases between them. CDR3 loop: CASSQLEGRYNEQFF. The CDR3 DNA reads as TGTGCCAGCAGCCAACTGGAGGGGCGATACAATGAGCAGTTCTTC.

This clonotype was observed once. The chain recombines TRBV5-1 with TRBJ2-1, with D maybe TRBD1 (6 bases). Germline assignment: CDR1 SGHRS and CDR2 YFSETQ. The CDR3 length is 13 residues. The germline V and J ends were trimmed by 4 bases and 7 bases, with 12 bases remaining between them. CDR3 region: CASSPYRENEQFF. The CDR3 DNA reads as TGCGCCAGCAGCCCCTACAGGGAGAATGAGCAGTTCTTC.

V is TRBV29-1 and J is TRBJ2-7, with 12 bases identical to TRBD2. This CDR3 has 13 amino acids. The ends lost 4 bases at V and 6 bases at J; junction bases unmatched: 4. Germline CDR1 and CDR2: SQVTM and ANQGSEA. CDR3 region: CSVGALAGGEQYF. The CDR3 bases are TGCAGCGTTGGGGCACTAGCGGGAGGCGAGCAGTACTTC.

This clonotype was recorded a few times. The rearrangement links TRBV6-2 or TRBV6-3 to TRBJ2-5; 16 positions agree with TRBD2. The V segment lost 5 bases and the J segment 5 bases; nucleotides outside the gene matches: 8. The germline V gene has CDR1 MNHEY and CDR2 SVGEGT. The CDR3 runs to 17 residues. The CDR3: CASSPGTSGRAGETQYF. The CDR3 DNA follows: TGTGCCAGCAGTCCTGGGACTAGCGGGAGGGCCGGTGAGACCCAGTACTTC.

Only a few counts were recorded for this clonotype. V and J are TRBV14 and TRBJ2-1; 8 nucleotides agree with TRBD2. Germline CDR1 SGHDN, CDR2 FVKESK. V gave up 1 base and J gave up 4 bases; unmatched junction bases: 0. The CDR3 contains 14 residues. CDR3 DNA sequence: TGTGCCAGCAGCCAAGCGGGGGGGTACAATGAGCAGTTCTTC. It encodes CASSQAGGYNEQFF.

In this sample, this clonotype turned up a few times. The rearrangement joins TRBV7-8 to TRBJ2-1; D unclear. Trimming took 2 bases from V and 7 from J, leaving 18 bases between them. Per germline, CDR1 SGHVS and CDR2 FQNEAQ. CDR3 size: 16 residues. The DNA of the CDR3 is TGTGCCAGCAGCTTAAGGAGCAGGATTGGATGGAATGAGCAGTTCTTC. Translated: CASSLRSRIGWNEQFF.

This rearrangement joins TRBV9 to TRBJ2-5; D not certain. With 4 bases removed from V and 5 bases from J, the gap between germline ends came to 15 bases. The CDR3 spans 14 residues. The V gene's germline CDR1 is SGDLS and CDR2 YYNGEE. The CDR3 region is CASSPDGVWETQYF. For the CDR3, the DNA is TGTGCCAGCAGCCCAGACGGAGTTTGGGAGACCCAGTACTTC.

This clonotype was observed a handful of times. V usage is TRBV7-9 and J usage is TRBJ2-1, with a possible D match to TRBD2 (5 bases). Trimming pared 6 bases from V and 5 bases from J, leaving 17 bases between. The CDR3 runs 15 residues. Germline V CDR1 and CDR2: SEHNR, FQNEAQ (reference sequence). Here the CDR3 reads CASRTGSSPHNEQFF. CDR3 coding DNA: TGTGCCAGCAGAACTGGGAGCTCACCGCACAATGAGCAGTTCTTC.

The chain has TRBV19 and TRBJ2-1; 12 bases fit TRBD2. Germline V gene sequence: CDR1 LNHDA, CDR2 SQIVND (reference sequence). V lost 3 bases, J lost 7 bases, and 1 base stayed unmatched. This CDR3 has 14 residues. The CDR3 is CASSILAGGNEQFF. The DNA of the CDR3 is TGTGCCAGTAGTATCCTAGCGGGAGGGAATGAGCAGTTCTTC.

This clonotype was detected many times. V gene TRBV7-8 combines with J gene TRBJ2-4; D could derive from TRBD1 or TRBD2 (6 bases each). Per the germline V gene, CDR1 is SGHVS and CDR2 is FQNEAQ. V was pared by 1 base and J by 8 bases, with 21 bases between. The CDR3 covers 17 residues. CDR3 DNA: TGTGCCAGCAGCTTAGATCCGGGGGCGACGGATCGAGACATTCAGTACTTC. This encodes CASSLDPGATDRDIQYF.

J is TRBJ1-6 and V is TRBV4-1; D is perhaps TRBD1 (5 bases). The germline gives CDR1 MGHRA, CDR2 YSYEKL. V lost 7 bases and J lost 0, with 10 bases in between. The CDR3 runs 15 residues. The DNA for the CDR3 is TGCGCCAGCACAAAGGGGAGCTCCTATAATTCACCCCTCCACTTT. It yields the protein CASTKGSSYNSPLHF.

This clonotype showed up just a few times. This chain connects TRBV12-3 or TRBV12-4 to TRBJ2-7; no definite D call. The V end was cut by 8 bases, the J end by 3 bases, with 11 bases between. CDR3 length: 12 amino acids. The DNA for the CDR3 is TGTGCCAGCGCGGAAACCCACTACGAGCAGTACGTC. It yields the protein CASAETHYEQYV.

This chain joins TRBV12-3 or TRBV12-4 and TRBJ2-5; no reliable D call. The V end lost 7 bases, the J end lost 4 bases, and 10 bases lay between the germline ends. The CDR3 spans 12 residues. CDR3 in DNA: TGTGCCAGCACCGGATCAGGAGAGACCCAGTACTTC. Encoded protein: CASTGSGETQYF.

This chain uses TRBV12-3 or TRBV12-4 with TRBJ1-1; TRBD1 might be the D (6 bases). The V end lost 5 bases, the J end lost 6 bases, and 13 bases lay between the germline ends. The CDR3 sequence is 13 residues long. The CDR3 sequence is CASSVIQGAEAFF. CDR3 nucleotide sequence: TGTGCCAGCAGTGTAATACAGGGCGCTGAAGCTTTCTTT.

This chain connects TRBV7-6 to TRBJ2-3, with 13 bases aligning to TRBD2. Germline trimming cut 5 bases from V and 3 bases from J; bases unmatched to any gene: 11. The length of the CDR3 is 18 residues. Germline V gives CDR1 SGHVS, CDR2 FNYEAQ. CDR3 in amino acids: CASSNPWTSGRKTDTQYF. CDR3 DNA sequence: TGTGCCAGCAGCAACCCCTGGACTAGCGGGAGAAAAACAGATACGCAGTATTTT.

In its sample, this clonotype was seen many times. The CDR3 DNA is TGTGCCAGCAGCATCTGGGGACAGGCAAAATCCTACGAGCAGTACTTC. Its translation is CASSIWGQAKSYEQYF. J is TRBJ2-7 and V is TRBV7-2, with TRBD1 identical over 8 bases. CDR3 length equals 16 residues. The junction had 10 bases not matched to a gene; V was cut back by 5 bases and J by 1 base. Per the germline V gene, CDR1 is SGHTA and CDR2 is FQGNSA.

This clonotype was counted between two and nine times. The rearrangement joins TRBV7-9 to TRBJ1-2, with 11 bases aligning to TRBD1. CDR3 length equals 15 residues. Trimming cost V 2 bases and J 7 bases; bases outside gene matches: 6. Per germline, CDR1 SEHNR and CDR2 FQNEAQ (reference sequence). Here the CDR3 DNA reads TGTGCCAGCAGCTTATTAGGACAGGGGGCCGGTGGCTACACCTTC. It is translated as CASSLLGQGAGGYTF.

This clonotype has only a few counts. The rearrangement uses TRBV10-3 and TRBJ2-2, with 13 bases fitting TRBD2. CDR3 length: 18 amino acids. In germline, CDR1 is ENHRY, CDR2 SYGVKD. Germline trimming cut 6 bases from V and 2 bases from J; bases unmatched to any gene: 9. This chain's CDR3 is CAISYNGLAGANTGELFF. For the CDR3, the DNA is TGTGCCATCAGCTATAACGGACTAGCGGGAGCCAACACCGGGGAGCTGTTTTTT.